One T cell receptor beta chain is described in this entry. What it binds is not known. Then a second PCR, running roughly 7 to 11 cycles, was carried out with a sample-barcoded 5' primer and a J-beta primer mix. Using its own MiXCR run on the 5' RACE reads, TCRdb lists one record per CDR3 protein. The sample lists about 680,000 distinct CDR3 sequences, roughly 49% occurring once. This CDR3 is 12 amino acids long. Trimming at V came to 6 bases and at J to 6 bases, leaving 5 bases not matched to a gene. Germline V gene data show CDR1 as DFQATT and CDR2 as SNEGSKA (reference sequence). This record comes from a study of blood T cells in healthy people across ages. Overall study findings and caveats: When one million T cells were used, diversity estimates were thought to be underestimates.

Sequencing was carried out using blood. This TCR came from a woman in her fifties or sixties in good health. The chain employs TRBV20-1 and TRBJ1-2; 9 positions match TRBD1. The CDR3 nucleotides are TGCAGTGCGCCGGACAGGGGAGATGGCTACACCTTC. Translation: CSAPDRGDGYTF.